Below are 28 T cell receptor beta chains sequenced from a single sample in a study of blood T cell repertoires in COVID-19 (TCRdb year 2020). Preparation of the library involved the immunoSEQ multiplex PCR assay. TCRdb mirrors the immuneACCESS table, restricted to in-frame sequences. Some clones are absent from its copies; in checked studies, under half trace to an unresolved V gene, and the reason for the others is unknown. In all, the sample holds around 280,000 clones, and 88% of those were seen once. The ten top clones hold roughly 10% of the sample. Sequencing was performed on peripheral blood. These TCRs come from a woman in her twenties or thirties with COVID-19, enrolled during active disease.

The V and J genes are TRBV5-1 and TRBJ2-7; TRBD2 might be the D (6 bases). The CDR3 length is 15 residues. From germline, CDR1 is SGHRS and CDR2 YFSETQ. V dropped 3 bases and J dropped 1 base, with 14 bases sitting between them. The CDR3 reads CASSSGLPLSYEQYF. CDR3 nucleotides: TGCGCCAGCAGCTCGGGACTCCCACTTTCCTACGAGCAGTACTTC.

This clone came up once. The chain uses TRBV5-5 and TRBJ1-2; D perhaps matches TRBD1 (5 bases). CDR3 length equals 11 residues. The germline V gene encodes CDR1 SGHKS and CDR2 YYEKEE (reference sequence). V was clipped by 4 bases and J by 8 bases, with 9 bases between them. The DNA of the CDR3 is TGTGCCAGCAGCGCAGGGAAGGGCTACACCTTC. It is translated as CASSAGKGYTF.

The rearrangement uses TRBV19 and TRBJ2-5; 7 bases map to TRBD2. J gave up 6 bases and V 7 bases, and 11 bases lay outside the gene matches. In germline, CDR1 is LNHDA, CDR2 SQIVND (reference sequence). The length of the CDR3 is 14 residues. The CDR3 nucleotides read TGTGCCAGTACCTCAAGCGGGATTCTGCAGACCCAGTACTTC. Translating gives CASTSSGILQTQYF.

The count of this clone is one. The V gene is TRBV10-1, the J gene TRBJ2-2, with 14 nucleotides matching TRBD2. This CDR3 comprises 18 residues. Per the germline V gene, CDR1 is WNHNN and CDR2 is SYGVQD (reference sequence). Trimming cost V 11 bases and J 3 bases; bases outside gene matches: 14. The CDR3 protein is CARSGTSGRSVDTGELFF. Written as DNA, the CDR3 is TGCGCCCGATCCGGGACTAGCGGGAGATCGGTAGACACCGGGGAGCTGTTTTTT.

The V call is TRBV18, the J call TRBJ2-1, with 8 bases that match TRBD2. The ends lost 3 bases at V and 3 bases at J; junction bases unmatched: 7. The germline V gene has CDR1 KGHSH and CDR2 LQKENI. This CDR3 has 16 residues. CDR3 nucleotide sequence: TGTGCCAGCTCACCCCCTTTGGCGGGAGGCTACAATGAGCAGTTCTTC. It encodes CASSPPLAGGYNEQFF.

This chain joins TRBV9 and TRBJ1-6; D may be TRBD1 (5 bases). Germline loops: CDR1 SGDLS, CDR2 YYNGEE. Deletions cut 4 bases from V and 10 bases from J, with 18 bases between. CDR3 length: 15 residues. The CDR3 DNA follows: TGTGCCAGCAGCTCAAAGCTCGGGGGAATCTCACCCCTCCACTTT. The encoded protein is CASSSKLGGISPLHF.

The chain couples TRBV6-4 to TRBJ2-5; no firm D call. Germline-derived CDR1 and CDR2 are MRHNA and SNTAGT. This CDR3 is 16 amino acids long. The germline V and J ends were trimmed by 6 bases and 1 base, with 18 bases remaining between them. CDR3 nucleotide sequence: TGTGCCAGCAGATCGTGGCCGTACCGTCCCCAAGAGACCCAGTACTTC. Residues: CASRSWPYRPQETQYF.

This chain uses TRBV7-6 with TRBJ2-7; 7 bases match TRBD2. The CDR3 has 16 residues. V trimming: 5 bases; J trimming: 4 bases; junction bases outside the gene matches: 14. CDR1 and CDR2 from the germline V gene are SGHVS and FNYEAQ. The CDR3 sequence: CASSLTSRAGEYEQYF. In DNA, the CDR3 is TGTGCCAGCAGCCTTACTTCAAGGGCGGGGGAGTACGAGCAGTACTTC.

The rearrangement joins TRBV27 to TRBJ2-7; no clear D. The CDR3 is 15 amino acids. Germline V CDR1 and CDR2: MNHEY, SMNVEV (reference sequence). V lost 4 bases to trimming and J lost 1 base, with 14 bases between them. This chain's CDR3 is CASSSTFGTSYEQYF. The CDR3 region has the DNA TGTGCCAGCAGTTCCACCTTCGGTACTTCCTACGAGCAGTACTTC.

The genes are TRBV3-1 (or the pseudogene TRBV3-2) and TRBJ1-6; D uncertain. Germline loops: CDR1 LGHDT, CDR2 YNNKEL (reference sequence). V was pared by 2 bases and J by 5 bases, with 4 bases between. This CDR3 is 13 amino acids long. The CDR3 nucleotides read TGTGCCAGCAGCCAATTAGATAATTCACCCCTCCACTTT. Translation gives CASSQLDNSPLHF.

The V gene is TRBV10-2, the J gene TRBJ2-7, with a weak D call TRBD2 (5 bases). V shed 6 bases and J shed 4 bases, with 16 bases lying between them. Germline V gene sequence: CDR1 WSHSY, CDR2 SAAADI. The CDR3 has 14 residues. CDR3 amino acids: CASSFRRSGYEQYF. The CDR3 nucleotides read TGCGCCAGCAGCTTTCGTCGGTCGGGGTACGAGCAGTACTTC.

The rearrangement joins TRBV9 to TRBJ1-1; D possibly corresponds to TRBD1 (5 bases). V lost 0 bases and J lost 0, with 9 bases in between. This CDR3 contains 15 residues. The V gene's germline CDR1 is SGDLS and CDR2 YYNGEE. The CDR3 here is CASSVVRQLNTEAFF. CDR3 in DNA: TGTGCCAGCAGCGTAGTTAGACAGTTGAACACTGAAGCTTTCTTT.

This chain uses TRBV6-5 with TRBJ1-2; D is unresolved. V lost 0 bases and J 12 bases, leaving 14 bases between the germline ends. The CDR3 extends over 13 amino acids. The germline V gene has CDR1 MNHEY and CDR2 SVGAGI. The CDR3 sequence: CASSYSTGGLNTF. The CDR3 DNA follows: TGTGCCAGCAGTTACTCGACCGGCGGATTAAACACCTTC.

This rearrangement joins TRBV3-1 (or the pseudogene TRBV3-2) to TRBJ1-1, with unresolved D. This CDR3 is built from 14 residues. The V end was cut by 2 bases, the J end by 1 base, with 8 bases between. Germline V gene data show CDR1 as LGHDT and CDR2 as YNNKEL (reference sequence). CDR3 protein: CASSQLEGNTEAFF. The CDR3 DNA reads as TGTGCCAGCAGCCAATTGGAGGGGAACACTGAAGCTTTCTTT.

The sample holds a few counts of this clone. The gene calls are TRBV5-1 and TRBJ2-2; D ambiguous. The CDR3 covers 15 residues. Germline V gene data show CDR1 as SGHRS and CDR2 as YFSETQ. Trimming stripped 3 bases from V and 4 bases from J, with 13 bases between. The CDR3 DNA follows: TGCGCCAGCAGCTCCCGAGGAGAGGTCACCGGGGAGCTGTTTTTT. This translates into CASSSRGEVTGELFF.

This chain connects TRBV21-1 to TRBJ1-4; no DNA check was done on the table's D call, TRBD1. TRBV21-1 is labeled a pseudogene. This CDR3 region has 15 residues. The CDR3 here is CASSKLAAGGEKLFF. The CDR3 DNA sequence: TGTGCCAGCAGCAAACTCGCGGCAGGGGGGGAAAAACTGTTTTTT.

The chain is built from TRBV6-5 and TRBJ2-1, with 7 bases identical to TRBD2. CDR3 length: 14 residues. The trim removed 7 bases at V and 8 bases at J, leaving 11 bases unmatched. Per germline, CDR1 MNHEY and CDR2 SVGAGI. The CDR3 loop is CASTGTILSDEQFF. The CDR3 nucleotides read TGTGCCAGCACCGGGACTATTCTTTCTGATGAGCAGTTCTTC.

The rearrangement links TRBV5-1 to TRBJ2-5, with TRBD1 matching over 7 bases. CDR1 and CDR2 (germline): SGHRS, YFSETQ. The CDR3 totals 16 residues. V dropped 4 bases and J dropped 4; count of bases not matched to a gene: 13. The CDR3, as DNA: TGCGCCAGCAGCACCGCCCAGACAGGGACCCCAGAGACCCAGTACTTC. Its translation is CASSTAQTGTPETQYF.

The CDR3 region is CASSFSRRDYEQYF. CDR3 in DNA: TGTGCCAGCAGTTTTAGTAGGCGGGACTACGAGCAGTACTTC. This chain joins TRBV28 and TRBJ2-7, with D perhaps TRBD2 (6 bases). Germline V gene sequence: CDR1 MDHEN, CDR2 SYDVKM. The germline V and J ends were trimmed by 3 bases and 3 bases, with 12 bases remaining between them. The CDR3 runs 14 residues.

V is TRBV28 and J is TRBJ1-6; 8 bases are a match to TRBD1. V dropped 5 bases and J dropped 8; count of bases not matched to a gene: 8. Germline V CDR1 and CDR2: MDHEN, SYDVKM. The CDR3 length is 15 residues. CDR3: CASSPADRVHSPLHF. CDR3 DNA sequence: TGTGCCAGCAGTCCTGCGGACAGGGTGCATTCACCCCTCCACTTT.

This chain links TRBV5-4 with TRBJ2-1, with TRBD2 matching 12 bases. Germline CDR1 SGHNT, CDR2 YYREEE (reference sequence). The CDR3 spans 16 residues. After removal of 4 bases from V and 1 base from J, the junction contained 3 bases not matched to a gene. CDR3 sequence (DNA): TGTGCCAGCAGCAGGACTAGCGGGACGTCCTACAATGAGCAGTTCTTC. Translation: CASSRTSGTSYNEQFF.

The V and J genes are TRBV5-1 and TRBJ1-2; 9 nucleotides align to TRBD1. V lost 0 bases, J lost 1 base, and 4 bases stayed unmatched. CDR3 length: 16 amino acids. Germline CDR1 and CDR2: SGHRS and YFSETQ. The CDR3 spells CASSLGGQGYNYGYTF. The CDR3 DNA follows: TGCGCCAGCAGCTTGGGGGGACAGGGCTATAACTATGGCTACACCTTC.

This clone has just a few counts. The V call is TRBV10-1, the J call TRBJ2-7; D might be TRBD2 (6 bases). Between the trimmed V and J ends, which lost 1 base and 2 bases, there was a span of 9 bases. The CDR3 has 14 amino acids. Germline V gene data show CDR1 as WNHNN and CDR2 as SYGVQD (reference sequence). In DNA form, the CDR3 reads TGCGCCAGCAGTGAGTTTAGCGGACCCTACGAGCAGTACTTC. Amino acid sequence: CASSEFSGPYEQYF.

The chain is built from TRBV28 and TRBJ2-7; TRBD2 agrees at 10 bases. This CDR3 has 15 amino acids. With 5 bases clipped from V and 4 bases from J, the junction kept 8 bases outside the gene matches. Germline V CDR1 and CDR2: MDHEN, SYDVKM. The CDR3 loop is CASSITSGDLYEQYF. The CDR3 DNA follows: TGTGCCAGCAGTATAACTAGCGGGGATCTGTACGAGCAGTACTTC.

The chain links TRBV3-1 (or the pseudogene TRBV3-2) to TRBJ1-5, with D tentatively TRBD1 (6 bases). The CDR3 sequence is 14 residues long. Germline lookup yields CDR1 LGHDT and CDR2 YNNKEL (reference sequence). V was trimmed by 3 bases and J by 6 bases, leaving 12 bases between them. The chain's CDR3 is CASSQGAQGQPQHF. The DNA for the CDR3 is TGTGCCAGCAGCCAGGGGGCGCAGGGTCAGCCCCAGCATTTT.

The V call is TRBV13, the J call TRBJ2-7; the match to TRBD2 covers 10 bases. This CDR3 is built from 15 residues. Germline CDR1 and CDR2: PRHDT and FYEKMQ (reference sequence). V lost 5 bases to trimming and J lost 6 bases; unmatched junction nucleotides: 10. The CDR3 coding sequence is TGTGCCAGCAGCCTCCCGTCTAGCGGGAGTAGCGAGCAGTACTTC. The encoded protein is CASSLPSSGSSEQYF.

The chain is built from TRBV6-2 or TRBV6-3 and TRBJ1-2; a possible D gene is TRBD1 (5 bases). The germline gives CDR1 MNHEY, CDR2 SVGEGT. The CDR3 extends over 13 amino acids. V shed 6 bases and J shed 1 base, with 9 bases lying between them. The CDR3 nucleotides are TGTGCCAGCAGCAAACAGGATAACTATGGCTACACCTTC. It specifies CASSKQDNYGYTF.

The chain combines TRBV9 with TRBJ1-3, with no clear D. V was clipped by 2 bases and J by 4 bases, with 7 bases between them. Looked up from germline, CDR1 is SGDLS and CDR2 is YYNGEE. The CDR3 covers 13 residues. CDR3 protein: CASSVQAGNTIYF. The DNA for the CDR3 is TGTGCCAGCAGCGTTCAGGCCGGAAACACCATATATTTT.